These T cell receptor beta chains were read from a single sample in a study of T-cell memory formation after mild COVID-19. In TCRdb, the 5' RACE reads were re-called with MiXCR into one record per CDR3 protein. The sample carries about 240,000 distinct CDR3 sequences, more than 8% recorded once. The sample was PBMCs or a T cell subset sorted from them (not recorded which). All receptors derive from a young man who had mild COVID-19 (a few samples of this study predate the infection). Cell type and time point are not known. Both conserved end residues are part of each CDR3. The D gene is left open where the match is weak. Not every row has a clone size; where given, it reads once, few, many or a size class.

V	J	size	D	DNA	CDR3
TRBV5-8	TRBJ2-1	few	NA	TGTGCCAGCAGCTCCCGGGCAGACAATGAGCAGTTCTTC	CASSSRADNEQFF
TRBV10-3	TRBJ2-3	NA	TRBD2	TGTGCCATCAGCACAAGCGGGGGGGCCTTAGATACGCAGTATTTT	CAISTSGGALDTQYF
TRBV5-1	TRBJ1-1	NA	TRBD1	TGCGCCAGCAGCTTTGACAGGGGGAGTAAAACTGAAGCTTTCTTT	CASSFDRGSKTEAFF
TRBV7-2	TRBJ2-1	many	TRBD2	TGTGCCAGCAGCCGGGTGGGCGGGGGGCAGTACAATGAGCAGTTCTTC	CASSRVGGGQYNEQFF
TRBV23-1	TRBJ2-5	NA	NA	TGCGCCAGGGGTCTGGACTCCGGGTCTGGGACCCAGTACTTC	CARGLDSGSGTQYF
TRBV21-1	TRBJ2-3	few	NA	TGTGCCAGCAGCAAATTTCGCGGGGGGGCCACAGATACGCAGTATTTT	CASSKFRGGATDTQYF
TRBV27	TRBJ2-7	NA	TRBD1	TGTGCCAGCAGTTTATCCCCGACAGGGAGCTACGAGCAGTACTTC	CASSLSPTGSYEQYF
TRBV4-3	TRBJ2-2	few	TRBD1	TGCGCCAGCAGGACCGGGACAGACGACACCGGGGAGCTGTTTTTT	CASRTGTDDTGELFF
TRBV24-1	TRBJ2-5	NA	TRBD2	TGTGCCACCAGTGACCCTAGCGGGGGGGACCAAGAGACCCAGTACTTC	CATSDPSGGDQETQYF
TRBV4-1	TRBJ2-7	few	NA	TGCGCCAGCAGCGGGCAGGGTTCAAGGTACGAGCAGTACTTC	CASSGQGSRYEQYF
TRBV7-9	TRBJ1-2	few	NA	TGTGCCAGCAGCCCGGGAGGAACTAACTATGGCTACACCTTC	CASSPGGTNYGYTF
TRBV5-1	TRBJ2-5	many	TRBD2	TGCGCCAGCAGCTGGGGACTAGCGGAAGAGACCCAGTACTTC	CASSWGLAEETQYF
TRBV19	TRBJ1-5	few	TRBD1	TGTGCCAGTATCCCAGGGGGTTCGAATCAGCCCCAGCATTTT	CASIPGGSNQPQHF
TRBV7-6	TRBJ2-2	NA	NA	TGTGCCAGCAGCCAGGGAGGTCTAGCTAACACCGGGGAGCTGTTTTTT	CASSQGGLANTGELFF
TRBV29-1	TRBJ1-1	few	NA	TGCAGCGTTGGGAGACAGAACACTGAAGCGTTCTTT	CSVGRQNTEAFF
TRBV7-2	TRBJ2-5	many	NA	TGTGCCAGCAGCTTAGAACTGGCCGGGGAGACCCAGTACTTC	CASSLELAGETQYF
TRBV12-3/TRBV12-4	TRBJ1-1	few	NA	TGTGCCAGCACCCAGCAGTCCGTGAACACTGAAGCTTTCTTT	CASTQQSVNTEAFF
TRBV9	TRBJ2-2	NA	NA	TGTGCCAGCAGCCGGGGGCTAGAAGGTTGGACCGGGGAGCTGTTTTTT	CASSRGLEGWTGELFF
TRBV3-1	TRBJ2-5	few	TRBD2	TGTGCCAGCAGGCGGACTAGCGGGGGTTTATTGGAGACCCAGTACTTC	CASRRTSGGLLETQYF
TRBV3-1	TRBJ1-2	NA	NA	TGTGCCAGCAGCCATGGCCTTTATGGCTACACCTTC	CASSHGLYGYTF
TRBV5-1	TRBJ1-1	NA	NA	TGCGCCAGCGAGACCGGGACCCAGGGGACTGAAGCTTTCTTT	CASETGTQGTEAFF
TRBV5-6	TRBJ2-3	few	NA	TGTGCCAGCAGCTTGACGTCTAGCACAGATACGCAGTATTTT	CASSLTSSTDTQYF
TRBV4-1	TRBJ2-3	NA	NA	TGCGCCAGCAGCCAAGTAATCGGCGGTGAAGATACGCAGTATTTT	CASSQVIGGEDTQYF
TRBV9	TRBJ1-3	NA	NA	TGTGCCAGCAGCGCCCCAGATATTGGAAACACCATATATTTT	CASSAPDIGNTIYF
TRBV5-1	TRBJ2-5	few	TRBD1	TGCGCCAGCAGCACCGCCGGGACAGGGAAAGAGACCCAGTACTTC	CASSTAGTGKETQYF
TRBV7-2	TRBJ2-5	NA	NA	TGTGCCAGCAGCTTAACTAGTAATCGGGAGACCCAGTACTTC	CASSLTSNRETQYF
TRBV27	TRBJ2-5	few	NA	TGTGCCAGCAGTTTTAAGACAGGAGGTGGCGAGACCCAGTACTTC	CASSFKTGGGETQYF
TRBV7-2	TRBJ2-7	NA	NA	TGTGCCAGCAGCTTCCTCCCCTACGAGCAGTACTTC	CASSFLPYEQYF
TRBV9	TRBJ1-1	few	NA	TGTGCCAGCAGCGCCCCCCATACCAACACTGAAGCTTTCTTT	CASSAPHTNTEAFF
TRBV20-1	TRBJ2-7	NA	NA	TGCAGTGCTAGAGATTTCACCGCTACCTCCTACGAGCAGTACTTC	CSARDFTATSYEQYF
TRBV28	TRBJ1-2	NA	TRBD1	TGTGCCAGCAGTGAGGGACAGAACTATGGCTACACCTTC	CASSEGQNYGYTF
TRBV5-1	TRBJ1-2	few	NA	TGCGCCAGCAGCTTGGACACCTCCTATGGCTACACCTTC	CASSLDTSYGYTF
TRBV27	TRBJ1-1	once	NA	TGTGCCAGCAGGGAACAGGGAATTACTATGAACACTGAAGCTTTCTTT	CASREQGITMNTEAFF
TRBV27	TRBJ2-5	few	TRBD1	TGTGCCAGCAGTACCGGGACAGGGGGCGCGGAGACCCAGTACTTC	CASSTGTGGAETQYF
TRBV7-9	TRBJ2-2	NA	NA	TGTGCCAGCAGCTTCCGCCGGGTCCTCACCGGGGAGCTGTTTTTT	CASSFRRVLTGELFF
TRBV20-1	TRBJ2-1	many	TRBD2	TGCAGTGCTAGAGATTCGGCGGGAGCCTACAATGAGCAGTTCTTC	CSARDSAGAYNEQFF
TRBV6-6	TRBJ2-3	few	NA	TGTGCCAGCAGCCACCTTCGGCGGTTCCCGTATTTT	CASSHLRRFPYF
TRBV19	TRBJ1-2	few	NA	TGTGCCAGTAGGGCAGGGACCCTCTATGGCTACACCTTC	CASRAGTLYGYTF
TRBV24-1	TRBJ2-3	few	TRBD2	TGTGCCACCAGTGATTTGCGCAGCGGGGGGTTAGATACGCAGTATTTT	CATSDLRSGGLDTQYF
TRBV7-3	TRBJ2-1	NA	NA	TGTGCCAGCAGCACCGGAACTAATGAGCAGTTCTTC	CASSTGTNEQFF
TRBV4-3	TRBJ1-3	few	NA	TGCGCCAGCAGCCAAGACCCCTCTGGAAACACCATATATTTT	CASSQDPSGNTIYF
TRBV7-9	TRBJ2-1	NA	NA	TGTGCCAGCAGCTCCTCTGTGGGTGAGCAGTTCTTC	CASSSSVGEQFF
TRBV27	TRBJ1-1	NA	NA	TGTGCCAGCAGTTTCCAGGGCCACACTGAAGCTTTCTTT	CASSFQGHTEAFF
TRBV20-1	TRBJ1-5	NA	NA	TGCAGTGCTAGGCCCAGGGGAGGACAGCCCCAGCATTTT	CSARPRGGQPQHF
TRBV7-2	TRBJ1-1	few	TRBD1	TGTGCCAGCAGCCTCTGGAGGGGGCGGAACACTGAAGCTTTCTTT	CASSLWRGRNTEAFF
TRBV5-1	TRBJ2-3	few	TRBD2	TGCGCCAGCAGCCCGTTATCGAGCGGGGTCCCAGATACGCAGTATTTT	CASSPLSSGVPDTQYF
TRBV7-6	TRBJ1-3	few	TRBD1	TGTGCCAGCAGCCGGGACAGGGCGAGACAACATTCTGGAAACACCATATATTTT	CASSRDRARQHSGNTIYF
TRBV3-1	TRBJ2-7	few	TRBD1	TGTGCCAGCAGTCTCGGACAGGGGAGCTACGAGCAGTACTTC	CASSLGQGSYEQYF
TRBV7-2	TRBJ1-2	many	TRBD1	TGTGCCAGCAGCTCCTCGGACAGGGCGGGGGGCTACACCTTC	CASSSSDRAGGYTF
TRBV6-5	TRBJ2-5	many	NA	TGTGCCAGCAGGAGGTGGGGAGAGACCCAGTACTTC	CASRRWGETQYF
TRBV5-1	TRBJ1-5	few	NA	TGCGCCAGCATTCGGAGCGGGGGGTCCCAGCATTTT	CASIRSGGSQHF
TRBV12-3/TRBV12-4	TRBJ2-5	few	NA	TGTGCCAGCAGTTTGAACTATGAAGAGACCCAGTACTTC	CASSLNYEETQYF
TRBV2	TRBJ2-1	few	NA	TGTGCCAGCAGACCCTGGTCCAATGAGCAGTTCTTC	CASRPWSNEQFF